The 12 T cell receptor beta chains presented below share a single source sample, sequenced in a study of beta chain features in type 1 diabetes. Study results and limitations: For Type 1 diabetes patients, all four CD4+ subsets carried TCRB CDR3s that were moderately but significantly shorter.

Expressed TCRB transcripts were sequenced after all isolated RNA was converted to cDNA. Clones were read by immunoSEQ multiplex PCR, and TCRdb kept only the in-frame ones, dropping some. The data hold 150,000 to 200,000 clones, with 8% to 8.5% observed a single time. Their antigen targets remain unknown. The material sequenced was central memory CD4+ T cells from blood. The origin of the receptors is a woman aged 18 to 35 with type 1 diabetes.

This clone was observed a handful of times. The chain combines TRBV18 with TRBJ1-2, with 12 bases matching TRBD1. Germline CDR1 and CDR2: KGHSH and LQKENI. V lost 3 bases, J lost 8 bases, and 7 bases stayed unmatched. There are 15 residues in the CDR3. CDR3 DNA: TGTGCCAGCTCACCGGGGGCCGGGACAGGGGGCGGCTACACCTTC. Its protein product is CASSPGAGTGGGYTF.

The chain couples TRBV11-3 to TRBJ2-7; 9 nucleotides match TRBD1. Germline-derived CDR1 and CDR2 are SGHNT and YENEEA. Germline trimming cut 6 bases from V and 2 bases from J; bases unmatched to any gene: 8. This CDR3 comprises 15 residues. The CDR3 loop reads CASRLRTGVAYEQYF. The CDR3 coding sequence is TGTGCCAGCAGACTTCGGACAGGGGTGGCCTACGAGCAGTACTTC.

This clone was counted between two and nine times. J is TRBJ2-7 and V is TRBV2, with TRBD2 identical over 9 bases. CDR1 and CDR2 (germline): SNHLY, FYNNEI. V gave up 6 bases and J gave up 7 bases; unmatched junction bases: 7. CDR3 length equals 13 residues. The CDR3 sequence: CASRIGLAGEQYF. The CDR3 DNA follows: TGTGCCAGCAGGATAGGGCTAGCGGGAGAGCAGTACTTC.

The table lists this clone with a few counts. This chain uses TRBV4-2 with TRBJ1-5, with TRBD1 as a possible D gene (5 bases). This CDR3 is built from 16 residues. Germline V gene lookup returns CDR1 LGHNA and CDR2 YNFKEQ. Deletions cut 1 base from V and 0 bases from J, with 10 bases between. The DNA for the CDR3 is TGTGCCAGCAGCCAAGGCGGCCAGGGTAGCAATCAGCCCCAGCATTTT. It yields the protein CASSQGGQGSNQPQHF.

The rearrangement uses TRBV28 and TRBJ2-7, with TRBD1 matching over 9 bases. This CDR3 region has 15 residues. Germline V lookup: CDR1 MDHEN, CDR2 SYDVKM. V gave up 7 bases and J gave up 3 bases; unmatched junction bases: 10. The CDR3 bases are TGTGCCAGCATCTCATCCGGGACAGGGTACTACGAGCAGTACTTC. Its protein is CASISSGTGYYEQYF.

This chain uses TRBV5-1 with TRBJ2-3; 9 bases are a match to TRBD2. After removal of 4 bases from V and 5 bases from J, the junction contained 11 bases not matched to a gene. Germline values: CDR1 SGHRS, CDR2 YFSETQ. The CDR3 runs 16 residues. CDR3 loop: CASSPGASGEQDTQYF. CDR3 DNA sequence: TGCGCCAGCAGCCCCGGGGCTAGCGGGGAACAAGATACGCAGTATTTT.

In this sample, this clone turned up a few times. This chain's CDR3 is CASSGTPQETQYF. The CDR3 coding sequence is TGCGCCAGCAGTGGAACACCGCAAGAGACCCAGTACTTC. The rearrangement links TRBV10-2 to TRBJ2-5, with D unresolved. Trimming cost V 4 bases and J 2 bases, with 8 bases left between them. Germline CDR1 reads WSHSY; CDR2 reads SAAADI. CDR3 size: 13 residues.

The chain has TRBV11-2 and TRBJ1-2; 7 nucleotides agree with TRBD1. The V segment lost 2 bases and the J segment 7 bases; nucleotides outside the gene matches: 13. Germline V lookup: CDR1 SGHAT, CDR2 FQNNGV. The CDR3 length is 16 residues. Written as DNA, the CDR3 is TGTGCCAGCAGCTTACCCGCGGGACAGCCAGGGGGTGGCTACACCTTC. Amino acids: CASSLPAGQPGGGYTF.

The genes are TRBV5-6 and TRBJ2-7; no clear D. Per germline, CDR1 SGHDT and CDR2 YYEEEE. The CDR3 sequence is 13 residues long. Trimming stripped 5 bases from V and 0 bases from J, with 9 bases between. CDR3 sequence: CASRPDTSYEQYF. DNA of the CDR3: TGTGCCAGCAGGCCTGACACCTCCTACGAGCAGTACTTC.

This clone was picked up a small number of times. This chain connects TRBV19 to TRBJ1-2; 11 bases fit TRBD1. The germline V gene has CDR1 LNHDA and CDR2 SQIVND (reference sequence). J was trimmed by 4 bases and V by 6 bases; bases with no gene match: 16. This CDR3 region has 18 residues. CDR3 bases: TGTGCCAGTAGCCGCACCAGCCTCGGGACAGGGGGGACCTATGGCTACACCTTC. This codes for CASSRTSLGTGGTYGYTF.

This rearrangement joins TRBV4-3 to TRBJ1-2, with a possible D match to TRBD1 (5 bases). CDR3 length: 14 residues. The germline V and J ends were trimmed by 4 bases and 4 bases, with 13 bases remaining between them. Germline V lookup: CDR1 LGHNA, CDR2 YSLEER. The CDR3 spells CASSLAGDSYGYTF. The CDR3 bases are TGCGCCAGCAGCCTGGCTGGAGACAGCTATGGCTACACCTTC.

The table lists this clone with a few counts. The chain uses TRBV7-2 and TRBJ2-1; no clear D. The CDR3 consists of 16 residues. Germline V gene lookup returns CDR1 SGHTA and CDR2 FQGNSA. V was shortened by 1 base and J by 6 bases, with 16 bases between the two germline ends. The CDR3 DNA is TGTGCCAGCAGCTTAGATTACAGTTTTACACGCAATGAGCAGTTCTTC. This encodes CASSLDYSFTRNEQFF.